A selection of T cell receptor beta chains follows, all from one sample in a study of T cell responses to AZD1222 COVID-19 vaccine. Sequenced by immunoSEQ multiplex PCR; TCRdb stores in-frame clones only, minus some. The sample consists of around 130,000 clones, about nine tenths of them appearing once. Sequenced material: peripheral blood, taken 28 days after the second dose of the MenACWY control vaccine. These receptor sequences come from an adult who received the MenACWY meningococcal vaccine as a control. The CDR3 runs from the conserved cysteine through the conserved F or W. D genes are given only for firm matches. Where a row states a size, it is once, few, many or the class of an expanded clone; other rows omit it.

d_gene: -; len: 13; v_gene: TRBV27; j_gene: TRBJ1-1; abundance: -; CDR3nt: TGTGCCAGCAGTCCCCCCCCCTACACTGAAGCTTTCTTT; CDR3aa: CASSPPPYTEAFF
d_gene: -; len: 11; v_gene: TRBV7-9; j_gene: TRBJ2-7; abundance: -; CDR3nt: TGTGCCAGCAGCTTGTCCTACGAGCAGTACTTC; CDR3aa: CASSLSYEQYF
d_gene: TRBD2; len: 16; v_gene: TRBV29-1; j_gene: TRBJ2-5; abundance: -; CDR3nt: TGCAGCGTTGCGGGACTAGCGGGGAACCTACAAGAGACCCAGTACTTC; CDR3aa: CSVAGLAGNLQETQYF
d_gene: -; len: 15; v_gene: TRBV7-6; j_gene: TRBJ2-5; abundance: -; CDR3nt: TGTGCCAGCAGCTTCACAATAGGAGGGGGCGAGACCCAGTACTTC; CDR3aa: CASSFTIGGGETQYF
d_gene: -; len: 13; v_gene: TRBV2; j_gene: TRBJ1-1; abundance: -; CDR3nt: TGTGCCAGCAGCGCTTACAGGGACACTGAAGCTTTCTTT; CDR3aa: CASSAYRDTEAFF
d_gene: TRBD2; len: 16; v_gene: TRBV5-4; j_gene: TRBJ2-7; abundance: -; CDR3nt: TGTGCCAGCAGCTTGGTGCTAGCGGGAGGCGCCTACGAGCAGTACTTC; CDR3aa: CASSLVLAGGAYEQYF
d_gene: TRBD1; len: 16; v_gene: TRBV4-2; j_gene: TRBJ1-2; abundance: -; CDR3nt: TGTGCCAGCAGCCCAATCCCCCCGACAGGGGGCGTTGGCTACACCTTC; CDR3aa: CASSPIPPTGGVGYTF
d_gene: TRBD2; len: 14; v_gene: TRBV6-4; j_gene: TRBJ2-1; abundance: once; CDR3nt: TGTGCCAGCAGTCGCGGGGGAGCCTACAATGAGCAGTTCTTC; CDR3aa: CASSRGGAYNEQFF
d_gene: TRBD1; len: 14; v_gene: TRBV29-1; j_gene: TRBJ1-3; abundance: once; CDR3nt: TGCAGCGTCGTACAGGGGGTCGGAGGAAACACCATATATTTT; CDR3aa: CSVVQGVGGNTIYF
d_gene: TRBD1; len: 17; v_gene: TRBV4-1; j_gene: TRBJ2-4; abundance: -; CDR3nt: TGCGCCAGCAGCCAAGATCGAACAGGGGGCCCTTTAAACATTCAGTACTTC; CDR3aa: CASSQDRTGGPLNIQYF
d_gene: -; len: 14; v_gene: TRBV5-6; j_gene: TRBJ2-1; abundance: -; CDR3nt: TGTGCCAGCAGCTCCCGGACCGAAGGGAATGAGCAGTTCTTC; CDR3aa: CASSSRTEGNEQFF